This TCR beta chain was captured by sequencing in a study of beta chain features in type 1 diabetes. Study results and caveats: For Type 1 diabetes patients, all four CD4+ subsets carried TCRB CDR3s that were moderately but significantly shorter. Possible PCR preference for shorter templates applied equally to patients and controls. Any role of HLA type in TCRB rearrangement remained unresolved here. There was a possibility that cDNA sequencing over-represented cells with high TCR expression.

Germline-derived CDR1 and CDR2 are MDHEN and SYDVKM. The CDR3 extends over 13 amino acids. With 2 bases removed from V and 4 bases from J, the gap between germline ends came to 8 bases. About this clone: Its antigen remains unknown. At the DNA level, this CDR3 is encoded by other sequences in the same sample as well.

The sequenced template was cDNA made from the entire isolated RNA. Clones were read by immunoSEQ multiplex PCR, and TCRdb kept only the in-frame ones, dropping some. The sample records a few hundred thousand clones, about 26% being singletons. The J gene is TRBJ1-2, the V gene TRBV28, with no clear D. The TCR sequence derives from a man younger than 40 in good health. The sample comprised central memory CD4+ T cells from blood. The CDR3 loop reads CASSLRAAYGYTF. The DNA of the CDR3 is TGTGCCAGCAGTTTAAGGGCGGCCTATGGCTACACCTTC.